The rows below give T cell receptor beta chains drawn from one sample of a study of Graves' ophthalmopathy and Graves' hyperthyroidism. TCRdb called the multiplex PCR reads again in MiXCR, with one record for every CDR3 protein. The table has 600,000 to 950,000 distinct CDR3 sequences, 35% to 50% seen once; the top ten hold approximately 46%. Material: peripheral blood. The receptor set was obtained from an adult man with Graves' ophthalmopathy. Both conserved end residues are part of each CDR3. Each record gives: V gene, clone size, CDR3 protein. The listing skips clone size in some rows; elsewhere it reads once, few, many or a size class.

v_call: TRBV25-1
clone_size: -
cdr3_aa: CACSAPVGADTEAFF

v_call: TRBV29-1
clone_size: -
cdr3_aa: CSVLWDGYTF

v_call: TRBV24-1
clone_size: -
cdr3_aa: CATTTWGLSNQPQHF

v_call: TRBV5-4
clone_size: -
cdr3_aa: CASSFPGQGNSPLHF

v_call: TRBV10-3
clone_size: -
cdr3_aa: CAISGLSGGGNQPQHF

v_call: TRBV29-1
clone_size: -
cdr3_aa: CSVEVPGTGDWETQHF

v_call: TRBV2
clone_size: few
cdr3_aa: CASSLNPGANYGYTF

v_call: TRBV19
clone_size: -
cdr3_aa: CASSTGTGGMNTEAFF

v_call: TRBV29-1
clone_size: -
cdr3_aa: CSVVGGGTRYEQYF

v_call: TRBV28
clone_size: few
cdr3_aa: CASSQWRDTEAFF

v_call: TRBV15
clone_size: few
cdr3_aa: CATSRGTAPYEQYF

v_call: TRBV7-9
clone_size: many
cdr3_aa: CASSLGGTGGSRYEQYF

v_call: TRBV24-1
clone_size: -
cdr3_aa: CASSRGQGLGQPQHF

v_call: TRBV20-1
clone_size: once
cdr3_aa: CSASGLFGQETQYF

v_call: TRBV3-1
clone_size: few
cdr3_aa: CASSQGATQYF

v_call: TRBV2
clone_size: -
cdr3_aa: CASRLAGGVETQYF

v_call: TRBV11-2
clone_size: -
cdr3_aa: CASSLALQGVQKLFF

v_call: TRBV19
clone_size: -
cdr3_aa: CASRMWAAGYTF

v_call: TRBV7-9
clone_size: -
cdr3_aa: CASSLAGGRAKQYF

v_call: TRBV27
clone_size: few
cdr3_aa: CASTHKGYNSPLHF

v_call: TRBV19
clone_size: -
cdr3_aa: CASSAGDRGRRETQYF

v_call: TRBV29-1
clone_size: many
cdr3_aa: CSVNLQGAGGNQPQHF

v_call: TRBV5-4
clone_size: -
cdr3_aa: CASSAPRDSRGYTF

v_call: TRBV20-1
clone_size: -
cdr3_aa: CSASSSTNEKLFF